What follows are 2 T cell receptor beta chains derived from one specimen sequenced in a study of control samples from healthy donors and cancer patients. The protocol was immunoSEQ multiplex PCR, while the TCRdb copy is restricted to in-frame clones and leaves out a portion. Here the sample spans about 160,000 clones, approximately 90% being singletons. Sequenced sample: blood. The receptors were gathered from a man aged 25 to 40 in good health.

V is TRBV27 and J is TRBJ1-3, with D maybe TRBD1 (5 bases). The germline V gene has CDR1 MNHEY and CDR2 SMNVEV (reference sequence). With 6 bases removed from V and 4 bases from J, the gap between germline ends came to 16 bases. The CDR3 is 15 amino acids. The CDR3 is CASSPSGTLGNTIYF. CDR3 nucleotide sequence: TGTGCCAGCAGCCCCTCCGGGACGTTGGGAAACACCATATATTTT.

The V call is TRBV16, the J call TRBJ2-1; no reliable D call. Trimming cost V 1 base and J 6 bases, with 7 bases left between them. Germline V gene lookup returns CDR1 KGHSY and CDR2 FQNENV. This CDR3 has 13 amino acids. CDR3 bases: TGTGCCAGCAGCCAATTATCCAGCAATGAGCAGTTCTTC. Its protein is CASSQLSSNEQFF.